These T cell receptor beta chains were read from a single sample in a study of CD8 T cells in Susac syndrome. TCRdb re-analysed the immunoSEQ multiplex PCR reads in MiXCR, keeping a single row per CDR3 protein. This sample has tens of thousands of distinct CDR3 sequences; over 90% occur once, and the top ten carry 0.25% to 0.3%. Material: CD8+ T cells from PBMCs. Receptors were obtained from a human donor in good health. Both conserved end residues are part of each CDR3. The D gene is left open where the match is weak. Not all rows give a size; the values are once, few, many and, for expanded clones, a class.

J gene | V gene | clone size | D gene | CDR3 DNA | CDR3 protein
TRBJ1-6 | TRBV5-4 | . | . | TGTGCCAGCAGCTTGGACGATTACAAGGGTTCACCCCTCCACTTT | CASSLDDYKGSPLHF
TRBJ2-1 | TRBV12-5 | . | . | TGTGCTAGTGGTCTCGGGACAATCTACAATGAGCAGTTCTTC | CASGLGTIYNEQFF
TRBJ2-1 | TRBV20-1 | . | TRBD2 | TGCAGTGCTACGCCCTCGGGACTAGCGGGATTAGGGGAGCAGTTCTTC | CSATPSGLAGLGEQFF
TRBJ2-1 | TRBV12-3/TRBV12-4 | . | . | TGTGCCAGCAGACCCCTTCGGAGTGAGCAGTTCTTC | CASRPLRSEQFF
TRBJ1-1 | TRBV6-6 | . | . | TGTGCCGGAACCTGGGGGGGTAACACTGAAGCTTTCTTT | CAGTWGGNTEAFF
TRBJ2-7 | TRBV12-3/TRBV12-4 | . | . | TGTGCCAGCAGGATCGGACCCAACGAGCAGTACTTC | CASRIGPNEQYF
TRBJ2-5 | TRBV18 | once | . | TGTGCCAGCTCACCACCGATCGGAGGGGAGACCCAGTACTTC | CASSPPIGGETQYF
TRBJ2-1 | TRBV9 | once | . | TGTGCCAGCAGCGTAGCTGGCCTAGGCCCTCCGGATGAGCAGTTCTTC | CASSVAGLGPPDEQFF
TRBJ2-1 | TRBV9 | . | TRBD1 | TGTGCCAGCAGCGTAGCCGGGACAGACAATGAGCAGTTCTTC | CASSVAGTDNEQFF
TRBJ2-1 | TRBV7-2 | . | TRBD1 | TGTGCCAGCAGCTTTTTCGCAGGGGGCATGAATGAGCAGTTCTTC | CASSFFAGGMNEQFF